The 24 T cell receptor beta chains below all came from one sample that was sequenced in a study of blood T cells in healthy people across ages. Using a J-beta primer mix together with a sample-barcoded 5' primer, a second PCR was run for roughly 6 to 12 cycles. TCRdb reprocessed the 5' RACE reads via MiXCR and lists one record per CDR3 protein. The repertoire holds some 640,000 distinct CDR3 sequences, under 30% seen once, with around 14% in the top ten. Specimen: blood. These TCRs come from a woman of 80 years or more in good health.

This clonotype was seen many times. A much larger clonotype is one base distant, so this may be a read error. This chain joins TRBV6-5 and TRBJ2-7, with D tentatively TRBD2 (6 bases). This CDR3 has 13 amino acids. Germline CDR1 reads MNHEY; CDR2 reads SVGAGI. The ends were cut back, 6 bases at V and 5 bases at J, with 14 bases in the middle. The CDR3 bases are TGTGCCAGCAGGTCGGGGGTTCGGCACGAGCAGTACTTC. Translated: CASRSGVRHEQYF.

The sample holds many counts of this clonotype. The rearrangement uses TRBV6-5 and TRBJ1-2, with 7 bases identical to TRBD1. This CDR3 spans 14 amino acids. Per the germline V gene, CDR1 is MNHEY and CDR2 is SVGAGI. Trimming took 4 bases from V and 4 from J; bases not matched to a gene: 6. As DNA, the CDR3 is TGTGCCAGCAGTTCTCAGGGGGGTGGCTATGGCTACACCTTC. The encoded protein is CASSSQGGGYGYTF.

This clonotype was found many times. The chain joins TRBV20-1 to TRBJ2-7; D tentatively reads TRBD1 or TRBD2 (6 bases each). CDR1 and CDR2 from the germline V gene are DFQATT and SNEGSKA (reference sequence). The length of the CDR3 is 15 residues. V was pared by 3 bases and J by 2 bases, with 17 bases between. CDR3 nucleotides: TGCAGTGCTAGGGGGGCGGGACAAAATACCTACGAGCAGTACTTC. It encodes CSARGAGQNTYEQYF.

The chain's CDR3 is CASSSPAAGGPDTQYF. For the CDR3, the DNA is TGTGCCAGCAGCTCCCCGGCCGCGGGGGGGCCCGATACGCAGTATTTT. This chain joins TRBV13 and TRBJ2-3; 9 positions agree with TRBD2. Per the germline V gene, CDR1 is PRHDT and CDR2 is FYEKMQ (reference sequence). The CDR3 has 16 residues. The V gene end was trimmed by 4 bases and the J gene end by 6 bases; junction bases not matched to a gene: 11.

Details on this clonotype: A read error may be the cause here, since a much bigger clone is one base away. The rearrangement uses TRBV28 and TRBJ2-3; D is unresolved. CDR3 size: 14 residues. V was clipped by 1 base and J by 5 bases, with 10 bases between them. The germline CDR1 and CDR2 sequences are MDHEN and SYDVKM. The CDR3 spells CASSLSMLGDTQYF. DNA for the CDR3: TGTGCCAGCAGTTTATCGATGCTAGGAGATACGCAGTATTTT. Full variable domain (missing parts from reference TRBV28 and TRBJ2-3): DVKVTQSSRYLVKRTGEKVFLECVQDMDHENMFWYRQDPGLGLRLIYFSYDVKMKEKGDIPEGYSVSREKKERFSLILESASTNQTSMYLCASSLSMLGDTQYFGPGTRLTVL.

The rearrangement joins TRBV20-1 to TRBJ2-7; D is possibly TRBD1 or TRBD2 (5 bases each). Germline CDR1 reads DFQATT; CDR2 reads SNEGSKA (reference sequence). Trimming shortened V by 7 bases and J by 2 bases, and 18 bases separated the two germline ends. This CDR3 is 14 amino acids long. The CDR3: CSGRDGQATYEQYF. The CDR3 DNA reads TGCAGTGGACGGGACGGGCAGGCTACCTACGAGCAGTACTTC.

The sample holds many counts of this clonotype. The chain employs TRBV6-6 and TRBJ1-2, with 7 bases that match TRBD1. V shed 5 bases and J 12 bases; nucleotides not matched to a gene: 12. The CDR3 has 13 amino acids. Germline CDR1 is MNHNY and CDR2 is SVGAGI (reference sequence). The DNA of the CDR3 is TGTGCCAGCAGTCAACTTACGACAGGGCCCGACACCTTC. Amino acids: CASSQLTTGPDTF.

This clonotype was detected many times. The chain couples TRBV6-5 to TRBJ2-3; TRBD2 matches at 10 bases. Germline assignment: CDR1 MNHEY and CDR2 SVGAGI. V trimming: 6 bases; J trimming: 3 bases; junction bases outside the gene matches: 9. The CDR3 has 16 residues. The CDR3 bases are TGTGCCAGCAGAACTTTAGCGGGGGGAATGACAGATACGCAGTATTTT. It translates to CASRTLAGGMTDTQYF.

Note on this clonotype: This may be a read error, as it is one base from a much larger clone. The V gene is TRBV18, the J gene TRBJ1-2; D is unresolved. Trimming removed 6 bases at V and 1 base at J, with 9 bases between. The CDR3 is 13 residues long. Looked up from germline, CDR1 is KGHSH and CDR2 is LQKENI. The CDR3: CASSPDVNYGYTF. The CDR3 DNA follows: TGTGCCAGCTCCCCAGACGTTAACTATGGCTACACCTTC.

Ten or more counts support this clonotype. The CDR3, as DNA: TGCGCCAGCAGCTTGGGGGGTCTTCTAGCCAAAAACATTCAGTACTTC. This translates into CASSLGGLLAKNIQYF. This chain connects TRBV5-1 to TRBJ2-4, with D unresolved. CDR1 and CDR2 from the germline V gene are SGHRS and YFSETQ. The CDR3 has 16 amino acids. V dropped 0 bases and J dropped 0 bases, with 10 bases sitting between them.

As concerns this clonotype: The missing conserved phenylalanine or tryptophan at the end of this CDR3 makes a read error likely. The CDR3 region has the DNA TGTGCCAGCAGCTCTCAAACAGGGAGGGACACTGAAGCTTTCGTT. This encodes CASSSQTGRDTEAFV. The chain carries TRBV4-2 and TRBJ1-1, with D possibly matching TRBD1 (6 bases). Germline V gene data show CDR1 as LGHNA and CDR2 as YNFKEQ. The V and J ends lost 5 bases and 3 bases respectively, with 16 bases between them. CDR3 length: 15 residues.

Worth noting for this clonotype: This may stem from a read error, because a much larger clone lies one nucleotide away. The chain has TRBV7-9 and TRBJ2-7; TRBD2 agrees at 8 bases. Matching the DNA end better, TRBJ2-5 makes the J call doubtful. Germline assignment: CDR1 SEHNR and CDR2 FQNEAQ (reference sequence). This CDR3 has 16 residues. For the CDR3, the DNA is TGTGCCAGCAGCTTTGGCGGGGGGTCCTCGGCGGTGACCCAGTACTTC. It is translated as CASSFGGGSSAVTQYF.

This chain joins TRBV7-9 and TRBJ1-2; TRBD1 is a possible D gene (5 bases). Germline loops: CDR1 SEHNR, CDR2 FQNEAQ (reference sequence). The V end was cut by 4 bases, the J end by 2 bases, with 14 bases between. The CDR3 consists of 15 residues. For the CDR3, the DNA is TGTGCCAGCAGCTCCACCCCGGACACGAACTATGGCTACACCTTC. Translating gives CASSSTPDTNYGYTF.

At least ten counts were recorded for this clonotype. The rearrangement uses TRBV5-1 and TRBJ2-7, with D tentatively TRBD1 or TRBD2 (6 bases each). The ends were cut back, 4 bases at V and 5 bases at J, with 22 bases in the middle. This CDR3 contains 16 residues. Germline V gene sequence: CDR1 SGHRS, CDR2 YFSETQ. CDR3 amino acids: CASSPRYGGHNNEQYF. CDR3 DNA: TGCGCCAGCAGCCCGCGCTACGGGGGCCATAACAACGAGCAGTACTTC.

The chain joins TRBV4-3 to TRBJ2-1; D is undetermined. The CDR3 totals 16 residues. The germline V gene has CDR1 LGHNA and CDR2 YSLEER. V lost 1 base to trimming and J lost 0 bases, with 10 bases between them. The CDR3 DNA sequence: TGCGCCAGCAGCCAAGCTACCCTGAGCTCCTACAATGAGCAGTTCTTC. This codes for CASSQATLSSYNEQFF.

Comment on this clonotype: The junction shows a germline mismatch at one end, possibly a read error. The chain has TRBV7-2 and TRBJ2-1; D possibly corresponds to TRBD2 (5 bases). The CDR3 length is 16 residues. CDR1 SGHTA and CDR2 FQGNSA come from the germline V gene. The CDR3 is CASSPIGEGDYNEQCF. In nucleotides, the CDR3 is TGTGCCAGCAGCCCCATTGGCGAGGGAGACTACAATGAGCAGTGCTTC.

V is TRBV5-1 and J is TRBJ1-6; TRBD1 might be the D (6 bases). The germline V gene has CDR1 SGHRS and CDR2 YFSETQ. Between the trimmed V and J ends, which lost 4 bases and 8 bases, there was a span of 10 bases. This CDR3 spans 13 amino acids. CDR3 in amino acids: CASSETGYSPLHF. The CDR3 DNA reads TGCGCCAGCAGCGAAACAGGGTATTCACCCCTCCACTTT.

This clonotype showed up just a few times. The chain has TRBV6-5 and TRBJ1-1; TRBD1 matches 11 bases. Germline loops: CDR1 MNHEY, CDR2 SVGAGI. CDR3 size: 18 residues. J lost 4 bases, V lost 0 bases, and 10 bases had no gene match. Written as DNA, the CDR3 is TGTGCCAGCAGTTACTCCCTAGGACAGGGGGCGCGGGGCACTGAAGCTTTCTTT. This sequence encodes CASSYSLGQGARGTEAFF.

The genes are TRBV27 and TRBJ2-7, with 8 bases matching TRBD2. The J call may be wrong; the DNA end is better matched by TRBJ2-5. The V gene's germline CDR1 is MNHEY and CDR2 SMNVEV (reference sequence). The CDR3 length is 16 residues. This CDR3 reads CASRRALADLRETQYF. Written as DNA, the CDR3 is TGTGCCAGCAGGCGCGCACTAGCGGATCTTCGGGAGACCCAGTACTTC.

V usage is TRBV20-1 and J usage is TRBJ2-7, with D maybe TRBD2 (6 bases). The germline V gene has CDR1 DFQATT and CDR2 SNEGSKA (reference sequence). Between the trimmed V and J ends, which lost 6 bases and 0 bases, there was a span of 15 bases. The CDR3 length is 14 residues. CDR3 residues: CSADGSGRSYEQYF. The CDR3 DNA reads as TGCAGTGCGGACGGGAGCGGCCGCTCCTACGAGCAGTACTTC.

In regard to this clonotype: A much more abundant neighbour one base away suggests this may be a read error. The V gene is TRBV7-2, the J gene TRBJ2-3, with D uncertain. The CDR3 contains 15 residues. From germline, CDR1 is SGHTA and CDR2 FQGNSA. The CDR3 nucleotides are TGTGCCAGCAGCTACGCTACCCCAAGCACAGATGCGCAGTATTTT. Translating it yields CASSYATPSTDAQYF. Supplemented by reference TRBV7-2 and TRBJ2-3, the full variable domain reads GAGVSQSPSNKVTEKGKDVELRCDPISGHTALYWYRQSLGQGLEFLIYFQGNSAPDKSGLPSDRFSAERTGGSVSTLTIQRTQQEDSAVYLCASSYATPSTDAQYFGPGTRLTVL.

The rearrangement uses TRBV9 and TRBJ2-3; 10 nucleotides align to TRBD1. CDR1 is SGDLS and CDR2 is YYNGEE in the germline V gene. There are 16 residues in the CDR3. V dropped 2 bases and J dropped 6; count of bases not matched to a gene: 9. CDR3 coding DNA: TGTGCCAGCAGCGTTGCGGGGGGACAGGGGAGCGATACGCAGTATTTT. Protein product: CASSVAGGQGSDTQYF.

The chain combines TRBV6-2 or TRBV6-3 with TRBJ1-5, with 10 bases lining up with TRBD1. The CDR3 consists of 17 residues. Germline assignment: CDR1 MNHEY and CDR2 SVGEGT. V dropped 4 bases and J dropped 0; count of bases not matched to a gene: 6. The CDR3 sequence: CASSSRDRGYSNQPQHF. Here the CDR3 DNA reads TGTGCCAGCAGTTCCCGGGACAGGGGTTATAGCAATCAGCCCCAGCATTTT.

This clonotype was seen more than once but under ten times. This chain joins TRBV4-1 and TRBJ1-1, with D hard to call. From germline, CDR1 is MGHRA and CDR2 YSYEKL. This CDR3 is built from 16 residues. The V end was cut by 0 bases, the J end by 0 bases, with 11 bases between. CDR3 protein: CASSQEGYELNTEAFF. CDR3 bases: TGCGCCAGCAGCCAAGAGGGGTACGAGCTGAACACTGAAGCTTTCTTT.